In its sample, the clone carrying this T cell receptor (beta chain) was seen once. The antigen is unknown. The CDR3 is 17 amino acids. Per germline, CDR1 SGHTA and CDR2 FQGTGA. V gave up 2 bases and J gave up 2 bases; unmatched junction bases: 7. PCR employed 60 Vbeta and 13 Jbeta primers. Sequencing was performed with immunoSEQ multiplex PCR; in TCRdb, only in-frame clones are kept and a portion is missing. The repertoire holds around 200,000 clones, with almost 80% as singletons. This record comes from a study of cytomegalovirus exposure and HLA in healthy donors. Notes on the study in general: According to an earlier analysis, most TCR beta V segments yielded productive rearrangements about 90% or about 30% of the time. Later findings reportedly placed an Asian-associated ancestry cluster below the approximately 650-donor mean for N-insertions. TCR beta V- and J-gene trimming, according to a later analysis, was linked to a missense DCLRE1C variant. Cytomegalovirus-associated TCR beta chains were listed, numbering 150 to 200.

This clonotype was obtained from a man aged 18 to 30 in good health and CMV-seronegative. V is TRBV7-3 and J is TRBJ2-2, with 8 positions matching TRBD2. The sequenced material came from PBMCs. The CDR3: CASSLAPSGGNTGELFF. CDR3 nucleotide sequence: TGTGCCAGCAGCTTAGCCCCCAGCGGGGGCAACACCGGGGAGCTGTTTTTT.